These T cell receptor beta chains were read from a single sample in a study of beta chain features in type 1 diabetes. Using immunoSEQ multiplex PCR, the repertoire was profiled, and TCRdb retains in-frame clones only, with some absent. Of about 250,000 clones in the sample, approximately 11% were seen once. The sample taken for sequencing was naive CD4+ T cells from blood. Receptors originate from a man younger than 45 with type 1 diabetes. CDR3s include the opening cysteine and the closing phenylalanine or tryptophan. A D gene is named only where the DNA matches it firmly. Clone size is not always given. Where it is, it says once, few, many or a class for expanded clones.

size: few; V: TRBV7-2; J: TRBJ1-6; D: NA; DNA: TGTGCCAGCAGCTTAATTTCGGGAAATTCACCCCTCCACTTT; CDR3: CASSLISGNSPLHF
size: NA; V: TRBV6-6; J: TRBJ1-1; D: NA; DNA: TGTGCCAGCAGCCTACAGCCGAACACTGAAGCTTTCTTT; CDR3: CASSLQPNTEAFF
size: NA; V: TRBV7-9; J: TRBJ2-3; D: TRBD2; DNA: TGTGCCAGCAGCTTAGCGACTAGCGGGGGCACAGATACGCAGTATTTT; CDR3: CASSLATSGGTDTQYF
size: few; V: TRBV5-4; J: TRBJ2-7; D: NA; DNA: TGCGCCAGCAGCCAAGGACTTAGCTCCTACGAGCAGTACTTC; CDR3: CASSQGLSSYEQYF
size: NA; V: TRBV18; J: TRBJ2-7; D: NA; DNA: TGTGCCAGCTCGCGGGCGGGCTACGAGCAGTACTTC; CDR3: CASSRAGYEQYF
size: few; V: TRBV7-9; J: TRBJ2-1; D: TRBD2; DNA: TGTGCCAGCAGCTTAATTCTAGCGGGGGAGCAGTTCTTC; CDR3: CASSLILAGEQFF
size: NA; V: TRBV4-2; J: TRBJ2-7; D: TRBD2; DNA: TGTGCCAGCAGCCAGGCCGGGACTAGCGGGGCATACGAGCAGTACTTC; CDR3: CASSQAGTSGAYEQYF
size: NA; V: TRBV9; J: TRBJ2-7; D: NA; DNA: TGTGCCAGCAGCGTAGTAGGGCAGGGCCGGCAGTACTTC; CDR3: CASSVVGQGRQYF
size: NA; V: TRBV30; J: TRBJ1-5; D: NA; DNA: TGTGCCTGGAGTGGCGGGGCGCGAAGCAATCAGCCCCAGCATTTT; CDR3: CAWSGGARSNQPQHF
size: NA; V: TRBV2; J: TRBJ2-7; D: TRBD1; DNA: TGTGCCAGCAGGGTGTCAGGGGGCTCCGAGCAGTACTTC; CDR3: CASRVSGGSEQYF
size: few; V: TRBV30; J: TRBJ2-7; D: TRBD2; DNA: TGTGCCTGGAGTGTCATTGGTCTAGCGGGGGGGCAAGAGCAGTACTTC; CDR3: CAWSVIGLAGGQEQYF
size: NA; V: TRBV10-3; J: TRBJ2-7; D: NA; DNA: TGTGCCATTAGCAGGGACAACGAGCAGTACTTC; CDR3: CAISRDNEQYF
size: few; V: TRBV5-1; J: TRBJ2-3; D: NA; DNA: TGCGCCAGCAGCACGGGATCCCACACAGATACGCAGTATTTT; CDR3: CASSTGSHTDTQYF
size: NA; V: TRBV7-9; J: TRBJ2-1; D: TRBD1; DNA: TGTGCCAGCAGCTTAGGACAGGGGTATGGCAATGAGCAGTTCTTC; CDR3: CASSLGQGYGNEQFF
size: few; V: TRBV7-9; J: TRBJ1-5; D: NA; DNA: TGTGCCAGCAGCTTAGAAACAGATCAGCCCCAGCATTTT; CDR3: CASSLETDQPQHF
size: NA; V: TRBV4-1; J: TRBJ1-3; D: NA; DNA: TGCGCCAGCAGCCACAGGCCGTCGCGCGGAAACACCATATATTTT; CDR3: CASSHRPSRGNTIYF
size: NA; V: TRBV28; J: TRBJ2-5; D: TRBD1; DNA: TGTGCCAGCAGTCCTTTCCCCGGGACAGGGGACCAAGAGACCCAGTACTTC; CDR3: CASSPFPGTGDQETQYF
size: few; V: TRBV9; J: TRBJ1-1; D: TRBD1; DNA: TGTGCCAGACAGGGGTTCGCTGAAGCTTTCTTT; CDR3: CARQGFAEAFF
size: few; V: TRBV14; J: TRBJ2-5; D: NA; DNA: TGTGCCAGCAGCCTCCCGGGACTGCCTCCGGGAGACTTC; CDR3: CASSLPGLPPGDF
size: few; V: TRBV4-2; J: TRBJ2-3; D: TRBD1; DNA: TGTGCCAGCAGGGGACAGGCGGAAGATACGCAGTATTTT; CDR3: CASRGQAEDTQYF
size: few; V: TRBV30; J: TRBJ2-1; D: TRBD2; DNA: TGTGCCTGGAGTGGGAGCGGGGGGGCATACAATGAGCAGTTCTTC; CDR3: CAWSGSGGAYNEQFF
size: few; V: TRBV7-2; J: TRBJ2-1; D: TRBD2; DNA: TGTGCCAGCAGCCTCGCTGGACTAGCGGGCGGACGGCTTGAGTTCTTC; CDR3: CASSLAGLAGGRLEFF
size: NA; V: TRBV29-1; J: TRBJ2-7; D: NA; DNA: TGCAGCGTTCGTCCCGGCTCCTACGAGCAGTACTTC; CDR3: CSVRPGSYEQYF
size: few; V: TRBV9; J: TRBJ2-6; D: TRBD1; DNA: TGTGCCAGCAGCGTAGGGACAGGGCACGGGGCCAACGTCCTGACTTTC; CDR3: CASSVGTGHGANVLTF
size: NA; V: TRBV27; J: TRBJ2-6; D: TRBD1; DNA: TGTGCCAGCAGTCCGCTCCTAGGACAGGGTACCCTGCCCAACGTCCTGACTTTC; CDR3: CASSPLLGQGTLPNVLTF
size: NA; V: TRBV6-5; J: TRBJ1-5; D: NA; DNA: TGTGCCAGCAGTCGGGGTATAGTCAATCAGCCCCAGCATTTT; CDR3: CASSRGIVNQPQHF
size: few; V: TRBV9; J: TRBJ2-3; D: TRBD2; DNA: TGTGCCAGCGATCGCGGTGGGACTAGCCATACGCAGTATTTT; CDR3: CASDRGGTSHTQYF
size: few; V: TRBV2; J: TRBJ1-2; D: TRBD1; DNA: TGTGCCAGCAGACCTGAGACAGGGTTGGGCTACACCTTC; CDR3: CASRPETGLGYTF
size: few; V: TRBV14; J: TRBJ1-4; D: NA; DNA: TGTGCCAGCAGCCAAGTGGGACACCTTGAAAAACTGTTTTTT; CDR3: CASSQVGHLEKLFF
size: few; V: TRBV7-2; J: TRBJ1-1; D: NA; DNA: TGTGCCAGCAGCTTTGGAACAGATAAAGCTTTCTTT; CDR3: CASSFGTDKAFF
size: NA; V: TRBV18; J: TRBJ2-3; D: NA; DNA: TGTGCCAGCTCACCAGTAGCGACAGATACGCAGTATTTT; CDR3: CASSPVATDTQYF
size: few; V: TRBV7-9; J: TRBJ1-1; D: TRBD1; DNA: TGTGCCAGCAGTTTCCGGGGACAGGCGAACACTGAAGCTTTCTTT; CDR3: CASSFRGQANTEAFF
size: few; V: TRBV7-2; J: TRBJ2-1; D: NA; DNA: TGTGCCAGCAGCTTAGGGGGGGGCGGACATTGGGCTGAGCAGTTCTTC; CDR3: CASSLGGGGHWAEQFF
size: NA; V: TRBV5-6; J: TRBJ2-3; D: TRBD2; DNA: TGTGCCAGCAAAGAGCTTCCAGCGGGGGAAACACCAGATACGCAGTATTTT; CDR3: CASKELPAGETPDTQYF
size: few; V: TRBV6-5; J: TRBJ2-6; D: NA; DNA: TGTGCCAGCAGGGCAGGGTCTGGGGCCAACGTCCTGACTTTC; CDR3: CASRAGSGANVLTF
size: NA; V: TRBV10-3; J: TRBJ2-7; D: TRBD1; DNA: TGTGCCATCACGCCCGGACAGGGGATTCACGAGCAGTACTTC; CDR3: CAITPGQGIHEQYF
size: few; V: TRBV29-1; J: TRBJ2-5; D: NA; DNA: TGCAGCGTGAGCGGGACAGGATTAAAGGGGACCCAGTACTTC; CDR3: CSVSGTGLKGTQYF
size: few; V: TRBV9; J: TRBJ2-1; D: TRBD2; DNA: TGTGCCAGCAGCGTGAGTCTAGCGGGGGGCAATGAGCAGTTCTTC; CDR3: CASSVSLAGGNEQFF
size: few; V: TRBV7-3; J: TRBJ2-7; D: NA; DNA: TGTGCGGAGGGACAGAGCTACGAGCAGTACTTC; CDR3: CAEGQSYEQYF
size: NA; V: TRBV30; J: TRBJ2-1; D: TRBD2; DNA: TGTGCCTGGAGTAAGGGTAGCGGGGGGGCCAATGAGCAGTTCTTC; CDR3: CAWSKGSGGANEQFF
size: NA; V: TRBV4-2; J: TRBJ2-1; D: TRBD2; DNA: TGTGCCAGCAGCCAAGTTGAAGGACTAGCGAGACTAAACAATGAGCAGTTCTTC; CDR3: CASSQVEGLARLNNEQFF